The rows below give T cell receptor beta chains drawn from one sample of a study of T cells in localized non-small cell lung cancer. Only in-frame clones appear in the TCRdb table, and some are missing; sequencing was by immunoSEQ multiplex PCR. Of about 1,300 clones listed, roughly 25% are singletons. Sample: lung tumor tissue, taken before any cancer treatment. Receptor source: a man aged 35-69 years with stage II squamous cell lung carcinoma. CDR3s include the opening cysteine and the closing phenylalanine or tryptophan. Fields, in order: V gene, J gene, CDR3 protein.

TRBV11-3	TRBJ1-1	CASSTGQANTEAFF
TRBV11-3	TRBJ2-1	CASSNRLVVNEQFF
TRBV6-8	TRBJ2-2	CATKGFSNTGELFF
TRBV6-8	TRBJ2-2	CATERDSNTGELFF
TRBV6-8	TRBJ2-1	CASSPLRAGGSYNEQFF
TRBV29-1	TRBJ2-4	CSVEFSGGGTGQYF
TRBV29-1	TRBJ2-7	CSVEPSGTYEQYF
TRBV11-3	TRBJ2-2	CASSFRASGRVGETGELFF
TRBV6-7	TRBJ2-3	CATSQGGTQYF
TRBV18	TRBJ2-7	CASSPRGLAGLGEQYF
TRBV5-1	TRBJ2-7	CASSTTGGELSVYEQYF
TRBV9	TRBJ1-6	CASSEWDGRNSPLHF
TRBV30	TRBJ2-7	CAWSIGLTYEQYF
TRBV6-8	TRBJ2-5	CASSSRLAGGKETQYF
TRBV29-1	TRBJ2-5	CSVEVGGTRAGTQYF
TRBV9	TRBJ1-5	CASNPGVIGNQPQHF
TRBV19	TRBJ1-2	CASSMGRVYGYTF
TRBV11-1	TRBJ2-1	CASSPLHRLVPYNEQFF
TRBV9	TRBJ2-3	CASSDSAPDTQYF
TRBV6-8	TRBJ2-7	CASSQNLPGVYEQYF
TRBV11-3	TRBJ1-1	CASSLEGTGGTEAFF
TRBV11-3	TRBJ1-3	CASSLMGGAGNTIYF
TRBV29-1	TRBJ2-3	CSGSGTSGTTDTQYF
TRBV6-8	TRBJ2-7	CASSYGGHWEQYF
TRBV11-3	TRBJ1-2	CASSLSRAVHGYTF
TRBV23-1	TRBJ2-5	CASSFGGQETQYF
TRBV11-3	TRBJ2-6	CASSLQGAAGANVLTF
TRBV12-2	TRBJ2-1	CAIANRTDSYNEQFF